This paragraph reports one T cell receptor (beta chain). This specimen comes from a study of cytomegalovirus exposure and HLA in healthy donors. Looked up from germline, CDR1 is SGDLS and CDR2 is YYNGEE. The CDR3 is 15 amino acids. The V and J ends lost 0 bases and 5 bases respectively, with 14 bases between them. The study ran its PCR with 60 Vbeta and 13 Jbeta primers. TCRdb's table, derived via immunoSEQ multiplex PCR, lists solely in-frame clones and lacks some. This sample carries about 180,000 clones, 77% of them seen once, and the ten largest clones take less than 1.5%. The sequenced sample was PBMCs. The chain uses TRBV9 and TRBJ2-5; weak D call: TRBD2 (7 bases). This sequence originates from a man aged 18-30 years in good health and CMV-seronegative. The chain's CDR3 is CASSVAGGRLETQYF. In DNA, the CDR3 is TGTGCCAGCAGCGTAGCCGGGGGGCGGTTGGAGACCCAGTACTTC.